The rows below give T cell receptor beta chains drawn from one sample of a study of T cell repertoires in cytomegalovirus infection. TCRdb processed the reads anew with MiXCR; each CDR3 protein has one entry. The data contain 310,000 or so distinct CDR3 sequences, about 9.2% of them singletons. The sample was PBMCs. These receptors originate from a human donor in good health (CMV status not recorded). Some clones in this sample may be carry-over from other donors' samples. CDR3s leave out the opening cysteine and the closing phenylalanine or tryptophan. For some rows the clone size is stated as once, few or many, or as a class when expanded; others skip it.

TRBJ2-3	TRBV11-2	few	ASSLESYRADRPDTQY
TRBJ2-7	TRBV5-1	many	ASGSGGPYEQY
TRBJ2-1	TRBV27	many	ASTQRGASGGNEQF
TRBJ2-1	TRBV20-1	many	SASTRVEQF
TRBJ1-2	TRBV7-2	many	ASNSFGRGMSYGYT
TRBJ2-7	TRBV2	many	ASSVGGGTPPQY
TRBJ2-6	TRBV19	many	ASSILGVGANVLT
TRBJ2-7	TRBV10-3	many	AISRDGGEQY
TRBJ2-5	TRBV7-6	many	ASSLYGTSPGETQY
TRBJ2-2	TRBV7-9	few	ASSGASTGELF
TRBJ2-1	TRBV7-2	many	ASSQTSGGWNEQF
TRBJ2-1	TRBV20-1	.	SARAPRGSGNEQF
TRBJ1-2	TRBV15	few	ATSSWGSGHPVYGYT
TRBJ2-2	TRBV20-1	.	SARPPTGGDTGELF
TRBJ2-2	TRBV28	many	ASRDFNTGELF
TRBJ1-2	TRBV20-1	many	STEGGTGSYGYT
TRBJ1-2	TRBV28	many	ASSWTAYGYT
TRBJ1-2	TRBV2	many	ASSEAQGSYYGYT
TRBJ2-5	TRBV28	many	ASSISGGQETQY
TRBJ2-2	TRBV7-3	few	ASSLAGGPVRELF
TRBJ2-1	TRBV5-5	many	ASSDGLAGSNEQF
TRBJ2-1	TRBV29-1	few	SVGGRVYNEQF
TRBJ2-1	TRBV5-6	.	ASSHGTAIYNEQF
TRBJ1-1	TRBV7-2	many	ASSLAQGSRTEAF
TRBJ2-4	TRBV29-1	few	SVEEVWAAKNIQY
TRBJ1-4	TRBV28	many	ASSPRLGTGPNEKLF
TRBJ2-3	TRBV6-2/TRBV6-3	many	ASSSIPSTDTQY
TRBJ1-4	TRBV5-1	many	ASSLPDEKLF
TRBJ2-3	TRBV20-1	many	SASPLAGGQGTDTQY
TRBJ1-2	TRBV9	few	ASSVELGGGANGYT
TRBJ2-5	TRBV7-2	many	ASSQGLAGETQY
TRBJ1-1	TRBV20-1	many	SARLQGTGTEAF
TRBJ2-2	TRBV7-2	many	ASSLLAEMNTGELF
TRBJ2-1	TRBV5-1	.	ASSLGLAGFNEQF
TRBJ1-6	TRBV20-1	.	SARRTGTGESPLH
TRBJ2-4	TRBV7-2	many	ASSTGAKNIQY
TRBJ2-3	TRBV20-1	.	SASDGGRTDTQY
TRBJ1-1	TRBV20-1	many	SGTSLNTEAF
TRBJ1-2	TRBV5-1	many	ASFNGGEYGYT
TRBJ1-1	TRBV12-3/TRBV12-4	few	ASSEQENTEAF
TRBJ2-1	TRBV4-1	many	ASSFRDGPEQF
TRBJ1-2	TRBV19	.	ASKTTGGNYGYT
TRBJ2-2	TRBV7-9	many	ASSLAVPANTGELF
TRBJ2-2	TRBV4-1	.	ASSQGHYTGELF
TRBJ1-5	TRBV20-1	.	SARGTADSNQPQH
TRBJ2-2	TRBV18	many	ASSPEGQDKLFFANTGELF
TRBJ1-2	TRBV12-5	few	ASGLVTGETSYGYT
TRBJ2-6	TRBV7-9	many	ASSLEGVDGANVLT